This TCR beta chain was found in a study of Ad26.COV2.S vaccination and SARS-CoV-2 variants. Worth noting for this clone: The antigen remains unidentified.

Sample treatment: roughly 20 received Ad26.COV2.S at low or high dose, single or two shots; about 5 received placebo; per-sample allocation not given. All samples were drawn on day 63, counting from the first vaccine or placebo injection. This adult donor, from Boston, was 18-55 years old. The method was immunoSEQ multiplex PCR; TCRdb's version includes in-frame clones alone and lacks a portion of them. Here the sample spans 400,000 or so clones, 88% being singletons. Whole-study results and caveats: There was reportedly substantial breadth in spike-specific CD8+ and CD4+ T cell responses after vaccination.

Germline-derived CDR1 and CDR2 are SGHRS and YFSETQ. The CDR3 totals 13 residues. Trimming stripped 3 bases from V and 3 bases from J, with 10 bases between. The clonotype originates from a person between 18 and 65 years old who received the Ad26.COV2.S COVID-19 vaccine or a placebo. The sample was peripheral blood, taken in a trial of Ad26.COV2.S vaccine versus placebo. V and J are TRBV5-1 and TRBJ2-7; the D is unclear. This CDR3 reads CASSSTWGYEQYF. The CDR3 DNA reads TGCGCCAGCAGCTCAACCTGGGGCTACGAGCAGTACTTC.